The 5 T cell receptor beta chains below come from one sample, sequenced in a study of T cell responses to AZD1222 COVID-19 vaccine. The protocol was immunoSEQ multiplex PCR, while the TCRdb copy is restricted to in-frame clones and leaves out a portion. This table has 130,000 or so clones, around 92% appearing once. The sequencing used peripheral blood, collected on day 0 of AZD1222 vaccination. The source of these receptors is an adult in good health.

This clone was counted once. Other DNA sequences in this sample translate to the same CDR3. V is TRBV7-9 and J is TRBJ2-2, with D possibly being TRBD1 or TRBD2 (5 bases each). Germline V gene sequence: CDR1 SEHNR, CDR2 FQNEAQ (reference sequence). The CDR3 has 15 amino acids. V dropped 1 base and J dropped 6 bases, with 12 bases sitting between them. CDR3 sequence reads: CASSLGGQGPGELFF. The DNA of the CDR3 is TGTGCCAGCAGCTTAGGTGGGCAGGGACCCGGGGAGCTGTTTTTT.

The chain links TRBV18 to TRBJ2-2, with a weak D call TRBD2 (5 bases). This CDR3 is built from 13 residues. Germline V gene lookup returns CDR1 KGHSH and CDR2 LQKENI. V gave up 10 bases and J gave up 5 bases, with 14 bases separating them. The CDR3 coding sequence is TGTGCCACTGCTGAGGGCGGTACCGGGGAGCTGTTTTTT. Translation: CATAEGGTGELFF.

The sample holds a few counts of this clone. V is TRBV9 and J is TRBJ2-1; 10 bases map to TRBD2. CDR1 is SGDLS and CDR2 is YYNGEE in the germline V gene. Trimming cost V 2 bases and J 6 bases; bases outside gene matches: 5. This CDR3 is built from 15 residues. The CDR3: CASSVSLAGVNEQFF. The CDR3 DNA is TGTGCCAGCAGCGTCTCGCTAGCGGGAGTCAATGAGCAGTTCTTC.

The chain links TRBV28 to TRBJ1-4; 7 nucleotides match TRBD1. V gave up 6 bases and J gave up 8 bases; unmatched junction bases: 9. CDR1 MDHEN and CDR2 SYDVKM come from the germline V gene. The CDR3 length is 14 residues. CDR3 region: CASRSRGVREKLFF. The CDR3 DNA sequence: TGTGCCAGCAGGTCCAGGGGGGTGAGGGAAAAACTGTTTTTT.

The chain uses TRBV13 and TRBJ1-2; D is unresolved. Germline V gene sequence: CDR1 PRHDT, CDR2 FYEKMQ (reference sequence). The length of the CDR3 is 15 residues. The V end lost 5 bases, the J end lost 4 bases, and 17 bases lay between the germline ends. The CDR3 region has the DNA TGTGCCAGCAGCGAGAGGTCCAATCGTAGCTATGGCTACACCTTC. Translation gives CASSERSNRSYGYTF.